This T cell receptor (beta chain) appears in the sequencing data of a study of T cell responses to AZD1222 COVID-19 vaccine. The assay was immunoSEQ multiplex PCR, and TCRdb's table has in-frame clones only and misses some. The sample shows just under 100,000 clones, about 88% of them seen only once. Study outcomes and limitations: The donor group comprised mostly white British people and more females; the analysis possibly underestimated clonal diversity.

As to this clone: What it recognizes is unknown.

Trimming pared 6 bases from V and 7 bases from J, leaving 12 bases between. This CDR3 is 12 amino acids long. CDR1 is MGHDK, CDR2 SYGVNS, per germline. Material: peripheral blood, obtained on day 0 of AZD1222 vaccination. This receptor was identified in an adult in good health. This chain joins TRBV25-1 and TRBJ1-1; D not certain. CDR3 sequence reads: CASRPPWGEAFF. The CDR3 DNA reads TGTGCCAGCAGGCCACCTTGGGGTGAAGCTTTCTTT.